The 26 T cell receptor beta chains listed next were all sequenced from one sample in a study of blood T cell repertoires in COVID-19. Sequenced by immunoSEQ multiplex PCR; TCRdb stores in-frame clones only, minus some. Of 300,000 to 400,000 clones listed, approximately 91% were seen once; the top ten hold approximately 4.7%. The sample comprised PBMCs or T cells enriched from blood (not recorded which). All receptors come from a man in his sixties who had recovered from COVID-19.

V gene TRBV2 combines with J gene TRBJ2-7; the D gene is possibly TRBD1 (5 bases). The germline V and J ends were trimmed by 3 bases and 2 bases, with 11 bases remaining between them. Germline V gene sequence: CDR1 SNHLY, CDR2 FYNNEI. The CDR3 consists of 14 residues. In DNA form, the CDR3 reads TGTGCCAGCAGTGAGGACATTCATACCTACGAGCAGTACTTC. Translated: CASSEDIHTYEQYF.

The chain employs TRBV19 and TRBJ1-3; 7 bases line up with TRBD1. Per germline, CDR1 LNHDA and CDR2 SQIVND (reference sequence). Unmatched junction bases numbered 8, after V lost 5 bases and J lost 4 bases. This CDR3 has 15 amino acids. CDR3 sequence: CASSVNRGGGNTIYF. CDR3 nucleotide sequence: TGTGCCAGTAGTGTGAACAGGGGCGGAGGAAACACCATATATTTT.

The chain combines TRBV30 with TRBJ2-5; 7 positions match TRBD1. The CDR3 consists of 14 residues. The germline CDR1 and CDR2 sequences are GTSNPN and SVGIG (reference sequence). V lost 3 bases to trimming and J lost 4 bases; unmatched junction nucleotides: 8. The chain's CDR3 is CAWRRAGGGETQYF. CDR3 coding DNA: TGTGCCTGGAGGAGGGCAGGGGGTGGAGAGACCCAGTACTTC.

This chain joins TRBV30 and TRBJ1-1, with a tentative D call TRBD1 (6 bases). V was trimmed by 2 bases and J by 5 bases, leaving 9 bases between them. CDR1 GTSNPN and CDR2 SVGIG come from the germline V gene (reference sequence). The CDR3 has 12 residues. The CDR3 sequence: CAWSKTGTEAFF. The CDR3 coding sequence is TGTGCCTGGAGTAAAACAGGGACTGAAGCTTTCTTT.

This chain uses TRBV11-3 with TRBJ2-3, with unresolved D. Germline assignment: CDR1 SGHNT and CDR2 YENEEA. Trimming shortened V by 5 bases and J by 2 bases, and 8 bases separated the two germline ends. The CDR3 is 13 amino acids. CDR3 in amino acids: CASSPRNTDTQYF. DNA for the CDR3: TGTGCCAGCAGCCCTCGTAACACAGATACGCAGTATTTT.

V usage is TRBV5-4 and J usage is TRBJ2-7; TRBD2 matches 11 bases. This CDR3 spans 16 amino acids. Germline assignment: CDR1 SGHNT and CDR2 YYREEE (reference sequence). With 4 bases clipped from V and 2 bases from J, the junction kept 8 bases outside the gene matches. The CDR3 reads CASSPRTSGQPYEQYF. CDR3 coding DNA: TGTGCCAGCAGCCCAAGGACTAGCGGGCAACCCTACGAGCAGTACTTC.

CDR3 protein: CSASSQGASAGELFF. The CDR3, as DNA: TGCAGTGCTAGTTCACAGGGGGCATCCGCCGGGGAGCTGTTTTTT. The chain couples TRBV20-1 to TRBJ2-2, with 9 bases fitting TRBD1. In germline, CDR1 is DFQATT, CDR2 SNEGSKA (reference sequence). J was trimmed by 6 bases and V by 3 bases; bases with no gene match: 8. The CDR3 has 15 residues.

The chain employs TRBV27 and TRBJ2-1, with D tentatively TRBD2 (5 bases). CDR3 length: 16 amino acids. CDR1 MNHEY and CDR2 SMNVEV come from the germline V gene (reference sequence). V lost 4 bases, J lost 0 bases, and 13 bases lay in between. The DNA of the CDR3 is TGTGCCAGCAGTTCAATCGCTAGCCCCTCCTACAATGAGCAGTTCTTC. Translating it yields CASSSIASPSYNEQFF.

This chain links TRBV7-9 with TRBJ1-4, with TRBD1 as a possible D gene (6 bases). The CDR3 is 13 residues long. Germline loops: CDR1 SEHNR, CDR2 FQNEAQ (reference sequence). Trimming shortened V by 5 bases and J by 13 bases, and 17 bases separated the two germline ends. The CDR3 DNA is TGTGCCAGCAGCCAGATAGGGGGTTTGGGACTGTTTTTT. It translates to CASSQIGGLGLFF.

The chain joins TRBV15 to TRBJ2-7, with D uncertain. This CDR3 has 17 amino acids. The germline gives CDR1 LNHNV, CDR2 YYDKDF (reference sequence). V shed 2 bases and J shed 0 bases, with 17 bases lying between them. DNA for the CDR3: TGTGCCACCAGCAGAACCCCAGCAGGTGGCAGCTCCTACGAGCAGTACTTC. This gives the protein CATSRTPAGGSSYEQYF.

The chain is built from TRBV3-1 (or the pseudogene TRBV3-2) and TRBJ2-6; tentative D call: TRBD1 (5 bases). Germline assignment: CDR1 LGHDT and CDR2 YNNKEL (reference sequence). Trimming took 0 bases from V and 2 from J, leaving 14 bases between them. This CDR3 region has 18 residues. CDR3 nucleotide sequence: TGTGCCAGCAGCCAAGATCCGCCAGGGAACGCTGGGGCCAACGTCCTGACTTTC. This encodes CASSQDPPGNAGANVLTF.

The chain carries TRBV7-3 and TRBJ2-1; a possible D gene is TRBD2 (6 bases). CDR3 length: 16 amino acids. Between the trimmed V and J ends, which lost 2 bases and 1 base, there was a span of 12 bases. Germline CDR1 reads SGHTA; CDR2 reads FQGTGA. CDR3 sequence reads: CASSLFSGISYNEQFF. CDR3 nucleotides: TGTGCCAGCAGCTTATTTAGCGGCATTTCCTACAATGAGCAGTTCTTC. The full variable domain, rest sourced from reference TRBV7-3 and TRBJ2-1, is GAGVSQTPSNKVTEKGKYVELRCDPISGHTALYWYRQSLGQGPEFLIYFQGTGAADDSGLPNDRFFAVRPEGSVSTLKIQRTERGDSAVYLCASSLFSGISYNEQFFGPGTRLTVL.

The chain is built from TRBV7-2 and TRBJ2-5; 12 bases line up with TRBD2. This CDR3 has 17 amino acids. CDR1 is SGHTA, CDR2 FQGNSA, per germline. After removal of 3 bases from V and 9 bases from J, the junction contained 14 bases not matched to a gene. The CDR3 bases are TGTGCCAGCAGCTTGACGACTAGCGGGGGTAAAAGAGGGCCCCAGTACTTC. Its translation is CASSLTTSGGKRGPQYF. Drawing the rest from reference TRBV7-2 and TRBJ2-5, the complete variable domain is GAGVSQSPSNKVTEKGKDVELRCDPISGHTALYWYRQSLGQGLEFLIYFQGNSAPDKSGLPSDRFSAERTGGSVSTLTIQRTQQEDSAVYLCASSLTTSGGKRGPQYFGPGTRLLVL.

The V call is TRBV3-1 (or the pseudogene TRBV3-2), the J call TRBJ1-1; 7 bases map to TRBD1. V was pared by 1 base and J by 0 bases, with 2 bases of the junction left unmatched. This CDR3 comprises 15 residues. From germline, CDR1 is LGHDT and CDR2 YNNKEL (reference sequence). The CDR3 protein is CASSQVGTVNTEAFF. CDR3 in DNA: TGTGCCAGCAGCCAAGTGGGGACAGTGAACACTGAAGCTTTCTTT.

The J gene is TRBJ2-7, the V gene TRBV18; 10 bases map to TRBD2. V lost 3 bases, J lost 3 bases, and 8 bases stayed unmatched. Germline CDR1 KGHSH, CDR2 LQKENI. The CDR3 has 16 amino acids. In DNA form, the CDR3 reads TGTGCCAGCTCACCCTTATCTAGCGGGAGAGGCTACGAGCAGTACTTC. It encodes CASSPLSSGRGYEQYF.

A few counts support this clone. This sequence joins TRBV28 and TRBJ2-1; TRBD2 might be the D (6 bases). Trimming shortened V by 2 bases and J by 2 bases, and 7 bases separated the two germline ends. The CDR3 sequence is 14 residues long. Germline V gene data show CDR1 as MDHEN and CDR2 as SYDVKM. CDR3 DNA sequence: TGTGCCAGCAGTTTACGCGGGGCCTACAATGAGCAGTTCTTC. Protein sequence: CASSLRGAYNEQFF.

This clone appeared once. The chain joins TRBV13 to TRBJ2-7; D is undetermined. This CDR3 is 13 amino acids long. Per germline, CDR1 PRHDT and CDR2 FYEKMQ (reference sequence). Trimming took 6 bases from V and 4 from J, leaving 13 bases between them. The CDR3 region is CASSYAEEYEQYF. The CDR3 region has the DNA TGTGCCAGCAGTTACGCTGAGGAGTACGAGCAGTACTTC.

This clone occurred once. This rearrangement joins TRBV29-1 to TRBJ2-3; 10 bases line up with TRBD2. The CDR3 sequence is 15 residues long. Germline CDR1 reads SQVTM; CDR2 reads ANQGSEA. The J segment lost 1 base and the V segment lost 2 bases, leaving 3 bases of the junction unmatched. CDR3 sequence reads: CSVEPSGGCTDTQYF. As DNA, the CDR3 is TGCAGCGTTGAACCTAGCGGGGGATGCACAGATACGCAGTATTTT.

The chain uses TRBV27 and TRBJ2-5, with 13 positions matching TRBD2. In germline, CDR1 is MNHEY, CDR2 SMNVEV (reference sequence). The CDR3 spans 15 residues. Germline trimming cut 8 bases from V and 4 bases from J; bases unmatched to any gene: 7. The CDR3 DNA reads TGTGCCAGCCCCAGGACTAGCGGGAGAGGAGAGACCCAGTACTTC. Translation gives CASPRTSGRGETQYF.

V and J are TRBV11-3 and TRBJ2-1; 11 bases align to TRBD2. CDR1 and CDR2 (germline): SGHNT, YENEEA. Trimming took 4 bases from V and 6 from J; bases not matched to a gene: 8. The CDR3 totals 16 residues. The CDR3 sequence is CASSSGVGLAANEQFF. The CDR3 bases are TGTGCCAGCAGCTCTGGGGTGGGACTAGCGGCCAATGAGCAGTTCTTC.

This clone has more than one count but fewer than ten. In DNA form, the CDR3 reads TGCGCCAGCAGCCGGGACAGGGAGGGCAATTCACCCCTCCACTTT. It specifies CASSRDREGNSPLHF. The chain carries TRBV4-1 and TRBJ1-6, with TRBD1 matching 9 bases. J was trimmed by 7 bases and V by 4 bases; bases with no gene match: 5. The CDR3 is 15 amino acids. Germline values: CDR1 MGHRA, CDR2 YSYEKL.

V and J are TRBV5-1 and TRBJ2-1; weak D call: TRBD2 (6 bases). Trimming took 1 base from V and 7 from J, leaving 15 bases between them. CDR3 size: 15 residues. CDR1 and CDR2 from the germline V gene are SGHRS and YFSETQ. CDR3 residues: CASSLIGTRGNEQFF. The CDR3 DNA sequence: TGCGCCAGCAGCTTGATCGGTACACGGGGGAATGAGCAGTTCTTC.

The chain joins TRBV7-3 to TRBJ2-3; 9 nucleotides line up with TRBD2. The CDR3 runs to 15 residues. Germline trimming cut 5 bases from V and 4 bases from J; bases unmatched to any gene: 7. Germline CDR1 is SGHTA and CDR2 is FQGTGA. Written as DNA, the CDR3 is TGTGCCAGCAGCCCGATAGCGGGAGAATCAGATACGCAGTATTTT. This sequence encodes CASSPIAGESDTQYF. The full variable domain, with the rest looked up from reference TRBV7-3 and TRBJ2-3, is GAGVSQTPSNKVTEKGKYVELRCDPISGHTALYWYRQSLGQGPEFLIYFQGTGAADDSGLPNDRFFAVRPEGSVSTLKIQRTERGDSAVYLCASSPIAGESDTQYFGPGTRLTVL.

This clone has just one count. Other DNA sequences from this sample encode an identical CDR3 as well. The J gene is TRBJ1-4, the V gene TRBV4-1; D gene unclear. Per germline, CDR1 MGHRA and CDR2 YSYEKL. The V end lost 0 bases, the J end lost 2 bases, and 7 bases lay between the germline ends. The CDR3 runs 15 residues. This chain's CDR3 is CASSQDRVTNEKLFF. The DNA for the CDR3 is TGCGCCAGCAGCCAAGACCGGGTTACTAATGAAAAACTGTTTTTT.

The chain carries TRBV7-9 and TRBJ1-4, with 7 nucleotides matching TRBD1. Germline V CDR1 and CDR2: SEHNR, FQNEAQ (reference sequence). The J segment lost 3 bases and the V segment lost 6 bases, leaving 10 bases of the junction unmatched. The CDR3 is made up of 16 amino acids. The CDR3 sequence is CASRAGRGQPNEKLFF. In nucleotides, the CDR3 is TGTGCCAGCAGAGCCGGGCGGGGACAGCCTAATGAAAAACTGTTTTTT.

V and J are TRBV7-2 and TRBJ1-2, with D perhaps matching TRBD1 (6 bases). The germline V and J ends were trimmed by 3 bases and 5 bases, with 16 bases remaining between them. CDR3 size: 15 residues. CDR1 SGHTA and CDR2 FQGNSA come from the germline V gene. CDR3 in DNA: TGTGCCAGCAGCTTCTCCCCCGGGACAACATATGGCTACACCTTC. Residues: CASSFSPGTTYGYTF.